This TCR beta chain was captured in a study of Tregs in tolerant kidney transplant recipients. Note on this clone: Its antigen remains unidentified.

Recipients received nonmyeloablative bone marrow transplants from related graft donors, with transient mixed chimerism. Unstimulated regulatory T cells (CD4+CD25+CD127-), CD4+CD25- non-regulatory cells, CD4 and CD8 cells were FACS-sorted from thawed PBMCs. Sequencing used immunoSEQ multiplex PCR; TCRdb keeps in-frame clones, though not all of them. Counted here are 45,000 to 55,000 clones, around 90% occurring once; the ten biggest clones make up roughly 15%. Study outcomes and limitations: No direct test of biological reproducibility was done here.

The clonotype was recovered from a human patient who received a combined kidney and bone marrow transplant. Certain T cells may be donor cells from the graft. This material consisted of CD8+ T cells from blood (PBMCs), taken 24 months after the transplant.

CDR3 residues: CASSRIQAYSNQPQHF. CDR3 DNA sequence: TGTGCCAGCAGCCGGATACAGGCGTATAGCAATCAGCCCCAGCATTTT. The chain couples TRBV7-2 to TRBJ1-5; weak D call: TRBD1 (5 bases). V was trimmed by 5 bases and J by 0 bases, leaving 14 bases between them. Germline V gene data show CDR1 as SGHTA and CDR2 as FQGNSA. The CDR3 contains 16 residues.